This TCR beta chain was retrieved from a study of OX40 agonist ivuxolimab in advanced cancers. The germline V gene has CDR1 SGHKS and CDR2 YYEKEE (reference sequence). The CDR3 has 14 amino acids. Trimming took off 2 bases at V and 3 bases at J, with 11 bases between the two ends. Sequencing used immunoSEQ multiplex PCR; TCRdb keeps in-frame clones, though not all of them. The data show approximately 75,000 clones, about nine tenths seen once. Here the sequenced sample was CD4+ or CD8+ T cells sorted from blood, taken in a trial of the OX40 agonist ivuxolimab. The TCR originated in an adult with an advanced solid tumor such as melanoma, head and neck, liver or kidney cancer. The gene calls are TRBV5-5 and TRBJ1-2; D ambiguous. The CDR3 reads CASSFQGLDYGYTF. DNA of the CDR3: TGTGCCAGCAGCTTCCAAGGGCTTGACTATGGCTACACCTTC.